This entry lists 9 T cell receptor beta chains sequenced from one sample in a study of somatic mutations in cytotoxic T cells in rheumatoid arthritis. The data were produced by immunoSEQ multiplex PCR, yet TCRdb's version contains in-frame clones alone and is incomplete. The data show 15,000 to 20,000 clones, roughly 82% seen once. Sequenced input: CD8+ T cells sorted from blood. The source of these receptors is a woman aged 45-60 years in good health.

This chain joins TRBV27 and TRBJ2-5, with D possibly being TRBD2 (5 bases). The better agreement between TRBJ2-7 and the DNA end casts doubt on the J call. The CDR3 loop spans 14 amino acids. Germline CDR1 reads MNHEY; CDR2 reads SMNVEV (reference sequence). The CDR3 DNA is TGTGCCAGCAGTTCAACACTAGGATCTGACGAGCAGTACTTC. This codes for CASSSTLGSDEQYF.

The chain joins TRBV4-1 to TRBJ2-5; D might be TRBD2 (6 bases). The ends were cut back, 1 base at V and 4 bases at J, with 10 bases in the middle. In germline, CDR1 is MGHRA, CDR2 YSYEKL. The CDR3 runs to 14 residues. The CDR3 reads CASSQVTSLETQYF. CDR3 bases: TGCGCCAGCAGCCAAGTCACTAGCTTAGAGACCCAGTACTTC.

The CDR3 DNA follows: TGTGCCATCAGTGAGGGACTAGCGGGAGAAGCAGGAGATACGCAGTATTTT. Protein product: CAISEGLAGEAGDTQYF. The chain couples TRBV10-3 to TRBJ2-3, with 13 bases lining up with TRBD2. This CDR3 has 17 residues. Germline V gene sequence: CDR1 ENHRY, CDR2 SYGVKD. V was pared by 2 bases and J by 5 bases, with 7 bases of the junction left unmatched.

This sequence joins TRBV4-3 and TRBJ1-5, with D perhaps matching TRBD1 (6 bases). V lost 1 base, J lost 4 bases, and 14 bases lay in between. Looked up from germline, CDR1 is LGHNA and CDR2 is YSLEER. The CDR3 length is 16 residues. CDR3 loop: CASSQGHGTNNQPQHF. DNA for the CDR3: TGCGCCAGCAGCCAAGGGCACGGGACAAATAATCAGCCCCAGCATTTT.

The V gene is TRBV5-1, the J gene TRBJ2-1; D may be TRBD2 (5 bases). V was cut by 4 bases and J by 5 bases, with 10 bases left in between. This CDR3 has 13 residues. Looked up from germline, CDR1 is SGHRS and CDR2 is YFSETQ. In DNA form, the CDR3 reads TGCGCCAGCAGCCCCGGCGGGCACAATGAGCAGTTCTTC. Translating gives CASSPGGHNEQFF.

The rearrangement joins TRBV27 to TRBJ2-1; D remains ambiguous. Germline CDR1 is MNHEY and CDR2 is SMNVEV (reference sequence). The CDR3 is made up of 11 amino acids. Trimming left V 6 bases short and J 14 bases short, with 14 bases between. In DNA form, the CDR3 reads TGTGCCAGCAGGGACCATGTTGTGGAGTTCTTC. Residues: CASRDHVVEFF.

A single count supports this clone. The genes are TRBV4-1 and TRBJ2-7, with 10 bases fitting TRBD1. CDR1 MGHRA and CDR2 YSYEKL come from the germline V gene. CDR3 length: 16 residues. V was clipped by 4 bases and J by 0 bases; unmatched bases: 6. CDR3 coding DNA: TGCGCCAGCAGCCCTATGGACAGGGGGGACTCCTACGAGCAGTACTTC. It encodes CASSPMDRGDSYEQYF.

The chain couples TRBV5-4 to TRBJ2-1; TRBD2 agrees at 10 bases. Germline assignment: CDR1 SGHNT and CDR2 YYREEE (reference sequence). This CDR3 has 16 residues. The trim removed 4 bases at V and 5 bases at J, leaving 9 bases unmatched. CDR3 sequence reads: CASSLDGGLANNEQFF. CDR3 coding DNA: TGTGCCAGCAGCCTGGATGGGGGACTAGCGAACAATGAGCAGTTCTTC.

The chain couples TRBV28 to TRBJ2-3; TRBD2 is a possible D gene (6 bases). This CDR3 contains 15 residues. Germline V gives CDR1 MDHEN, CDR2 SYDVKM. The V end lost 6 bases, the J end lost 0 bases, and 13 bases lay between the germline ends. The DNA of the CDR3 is TGTGCCAGCAGGGAGGGCCCTTCTAGCACAGATACGCAGTATTTT. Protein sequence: CASREGPSSTDTQYF.